The rows below give T cell receptor beta chains drawn from one sample of a study of cytotoxic CD8 clonotypes in ibrutinib-treated CLL. This table comes from immunoSEQ multiplex PCR, and its TCRdb copy is limited to in-frame clones, with some not included. The table records fewer than 50,000 clones, roughly 50% of them present only once. Sequenced here: PBMCs, sampled after 12 months of ibrutinib treatment. These receptors all come from a human donor with chronic lymphocytic leukemia. The CDR3 runs from the conserved cysteine through the conserved F or W. Expanded clones are given a class, and other clones once, few, many or no size at all.

NA	TRBJ1-2	TRBV15	CATSNGQLYGYTF
NA	TRBJ2-3	TRBV11-2	CASSFNPDLRRWPDTQYF
many	TRBJ1-2	TRBV9	CASSTGGQGDYGYTF
NA	TRBJ2-7	TRBV28	CASRTGTGRLYEQYF
NA	TRBJ2-7	TRBV27	CASRPLTGTGLAGGWYEQYF
NA	TRBJ2-5	TRBV28	CASSQDTQETQYF
NA	TRBJ1-2	TRBV28	CASSLDAGGGYTF
few	TRBJ2-7	TRBV7-2	CASSLEQGAYEQYF
NA	TRBJ1-1	TRBV2	CASRTGRGTEAFF
NA	TRBJ2-2	TRBV27	CASTGLAMPNTGELFF
NA	TRBJ2-5	TRBV5-1	CASSLGLGVETQYF
NA	TRBJ2-1	TRBV7-9	CASSIAGLNEQFF
NA	TRBJ1-1	TRBV6-1	CASSLRTINTEAFF
NA	TRBJ2-1	TRBV5-4	CASRAGTSVANEQFF
few	TRBJ1-2	TRBV29-1	CSVDGYTF
NA	TRBJ1-6	TRBV28	CASSAGGPSYNSPLHF
few	TRBJ2-7	TRBV28	CASSFSAAASYEQYF
NA	TRBJ2-7	TRBV20-1	CSAPMSVEQYF
NA	TRBJ2-3	TRBV6-6	CASRPGSGSGQYTQYF
NA	TRBJ1-6	TRBV13	CASSLDQGGNSPLHF
NA	TRBJ2-3	TRBV5-1	CASSPTSTDTQYF
few	TRBJ1-1	TRBV29-1	CSVEVAGQGALEAFF
NA	TRBJ1-4	TRBV19	CASSITVQNEKLFF
few	TRBJ1-1	TRBV19	CASRGGYFPEAFF
NA	TRBJ2-5	TRBV5-4	CASSLEYETQYF
few	TRBJ1-3	TRBV28	CASSFQSSGNTIYF
few	TRBJ1-1	TRBV2	CASNPQGTEAFF
NA	TRBJ2-2	TRBV5-1	CASSYQGNTGELFF
once	TRBJ2-1	TRBV5-1	CASSQRTSGSSYNEQFF
few	TRBJ2-1	TRBV7-6	CASSRGSGNNEQFF
NA	TRBJ1-1	TRBV5-1	CASSKRQGGTEAFF
NA	TRBJ2-1	TRBV7-2	CASSSDGYNEQFF
few	TRBJ2-3	TRBV18	CASSTGDTQYF
NA	TRBJ1-1	TRBV18	CASSELTNTEAFF
NA	TRBJ1-5	TRBV5-6	CASSLGRNQGPQHF
NA	TRBJ1-3	TRBV7-6	CASSLEGQTGNTIYF
NA	TRBJ2-1	TRBV19	CASRKRGTQLSGNEQFF
NA	TRBJ1-1	TRBV28	CASSLGQRYTEAFF
once	TRBJ2-1	TRBV7-8	CASSLTSGRNEQFF
NA	TRBJ2-5	TRBV2	CASNYYQETQYF
many	TRBJ2-7	TRBV11-2	CASSLVGGSDYEQYF
NA	TRBJ1-3	TRBV5-1	CASSLVGYGRFSSGNTIYF
NA	TRBJ2-2	TRBV29-1	CSVRSGTTNTGELFF
NA	TRBJ2-3	TRBV9	CASSARLQDTQYF
NA	TRBJ2-5	TRBV5-1	CASSSQPGLAGLETQYF
NA	TRBJ1-4	TRBV5-4	CASSLDRTNEKLFF
few	TRBJ1-5	TRBV28	CASSRKNQPQHF
NA	TRBJ1-2	TRBV14	CASSQDRSIGGYTF
NA	TRBJ2-1	TRBV7-7	CASSLAGTGRNEQFF
many	TRBJ1-2	TRBV6-1	CASSTPSRAYGYTF
few	TRBJ2-5	TRBV5-1	CASSLAAQGQETQYF
NA	TRBJ2-6	TRBV21-1	CASSPSSGTAGANVLTF
NA	NA	TRBV7-2	CASSLAERGPYEQYF
NA	TRBJ1-6	TRBV11-1	CASRADRGAGSSYNSPLHF
NA	TRBJ2-5	TRBV27	CASSPQETQYF
NA	TRBJ2-7	TRBV5-1	CASSPLSGSDEQYF
few	TRBJ1-1	TRBV19	CASSKSRSGEAFF
NA	TRBJ2-7	TRBV4-2	CASSIGAGDSYEQYF
NA	TRBJ2-7	TRBV28	CASNRGYEQYF